The 3 T cell receptor beta chains in this list originate from one sample, sequenced in a study of vaccination effects on CD4 cells after COVID-19. No antigens are known for them. Pools of viral peptides were used by the ViraFEST assay to expand antigen-specific CD4+ T cells ahead of sequencing. Following an approximately 10-day culture, CD4+ T cells were purified. Nucleocapsid antibody tests were negative, and the vaccine recipients had no prior SARS-CoV-2 infection. Assay: immunoSEQ multiplex PCR; the TCRdb copy retains only in-frame clones and omits some. Altogether about 23,000 clones are present, 65% to 80% being singletons, with the ten largest covering around a tenth. Sample: CD4+ T cells from PBMCs cultured with HCoV-NL63 spike peptides, taken before COVID-19 vaccination. Receptor source: a human donor who received a COVID-19 vaccine.

This chain links TRBV29-1 with TRBJ1-1; 7 positions match TRBD1. The V gene end was trimmed by 6 bases and the J gene end by 5 bases; junction bases not matched to a gene: 9. The CDR3 loop spans 13 amino acids. Germline V gene sequence: CDR1 SQVTM, CDR2 ANQGSEA. The CDR3 bases are TGCAGCGTAACAAGACAGGGATCAACTGAAGCTTTCTTT. It yields the protein CSVTRQGSTEAFF.

The genes are TRBV6-5 and TRBJ2-7; D is possibly TRBD1 (6 bases). V lost 8 bases and J lost 4, with 12 bases in between. The germline V gene has CDR1 MNHEY and CDR2 SVGAGI. This CDR3 has 12 residues. CDR3 amino acids: CASRAGAYEQYF. CDR3 sequence (DNA): TGTGCCAGCCGCGCAGGGGCGTACGAGCAGTACTTC.

This chain joins TRBV5-1 and TRBJ2-2, with TRBD1 matching 12 bases. Trimming removed 6 bases from V and 7 bases from J; junction bases left unmatched: 10. Per the germline V gene, CDR1 is SGHRS and CDR2 is YFSETQ. The CDR3 extends over 16 amino acids. As DNA, the CDR3 is TGCGCCAGCACCCCCCTCCGGGACAGGGGGCTCGGGGAGCTGTTTTTT. The encoded protein is CASTPLRDRGLGELFF.